A single sample gave rise to the 4 T cell receptor beta chains below, sequenced in a study of PD-L1 blockade in urothelial cancer. As to time point: pretreatment peripheral blood. The repertoire was sequenced with immunoSEQ multiplex PCR; TCRdb's copy has only in-frame clones and lacks some. Of roughly 90,000 clones listed, around 90% are singletons. The specimen comprised PBMCs, sampled around atezolizumab (anti-PD-L1) treatment. The receptors come from a woman of 80 years or more with urothelial cancer.

The V call is TRBV7-9, the J call TRBJ2-3, with 7 bases aligning to TRBD2. With V trimmed by 6 bases and J by 2 bases, 8 bases remained unmatched. The CDR3 is 15 amino acids. Germline V gives CDR1 SEHNR, CDR2 FQNEAQ (reference sequence). The CDR3 here is CASSRSSGSTDTQYF. CDR3 sequence (DNA): TGTGCCAGCAGTCGGTCTAGCGGATCCACAGATACGCAGTATTTT.

Remarks on this clone: Other DNA sequences in the sample encode the same CDR3. V gene TRBV7-9 combines with J gene TRBJ1-1; 10 bases are a match to TRBD1. The CDR3 has 14 amino acids. Trimming took 6 bases from V and 3 from J; bases not matched to a gene: 4. Germline CDR1 reads SEHNR; CDR2 reads FQNEAQ (reference sequence). This CDR3 is CASRAGTGDTEAFF. For the CDR3, the DNA is TGTGCCAGCAGGGCCGGGACAGGGGACACTGAAGCTTTCTTT.

This clone was observed a few times. This chain links TRBV18 with TRBJ1-1; D uncertain. Deletions cut 1 base from V and 5 bases from J, with 11 bases between. The germline gives CDR1 KGHSH, CDR2 LQKENI. CDR3 size: 14 residues. DNA for the CDR3: TGTGCCAGCTCACCACGAGGGTTGGATACTGAAGCTTTCTTT. Its protein product is CASSPRGLDTEAFF.

V is TRBV5-6 and J is TRBJ1-1; TRBD1 matches 10 bases. J gave up 1 base and V 0 bases, and 0 bases lay outside the gene matches. The CDR3 is 15 amino acids. Germline CDR1 reads SGHDT; CDR2 reads YYEEEE. The CDR3 coding sequence is TGTGCCAGCAGCTTGGGGGACAGGGGGAACACTGAAGCTTTCTTT. As protein: CASSLGDRGNTEAFF.